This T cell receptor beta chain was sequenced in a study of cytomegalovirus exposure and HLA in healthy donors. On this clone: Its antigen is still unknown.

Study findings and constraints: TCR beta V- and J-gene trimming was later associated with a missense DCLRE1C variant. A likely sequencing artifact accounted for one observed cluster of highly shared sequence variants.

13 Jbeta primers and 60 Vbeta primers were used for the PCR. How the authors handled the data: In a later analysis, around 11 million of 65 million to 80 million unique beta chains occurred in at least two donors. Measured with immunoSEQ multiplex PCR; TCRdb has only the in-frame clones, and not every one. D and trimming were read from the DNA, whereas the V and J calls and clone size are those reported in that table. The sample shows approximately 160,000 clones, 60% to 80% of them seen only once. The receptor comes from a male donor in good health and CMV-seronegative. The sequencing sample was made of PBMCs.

In DNA, the CDR3 is TGTGCCAGTCGGGGGGGCCACGAGCAGTACTTC. Protein product: CASRGGHEQYF. The V and J genes are TRBV6-5 and TRBJ2-7, with 8 bases lining up with TRBD2. Germline CDR1 and CDR2: MNHEY and SVGAGI. J was trimmed by 5 bases and V by 9 bases; bases with no gene match: 3. This CDR3 has 11 residues.